Below are 21 T cell receptor beta chains sequenced from a single sample in a study of CD8 T cells in ankylosing spondylitis. TCRdb re-derived calls from the 5' RACE reads in MiXCR, one entry per CDR3 protein. The table has approximately 45,000 distinct CDR3 sequences, approximately 10% seen once; the top ten hold about 1.4%. Sequencing was done on a sample of blood, either unsorted or a sorted T cell fraction (not recorded which). The receptors were gathered from a male donor with ankylosing spondylitis or in good health (not recorded which).

The V call is TRBV12-3 or TRBV12-4, the J call TRBJ2-5, with 8 bases aligning to TRBD2. This CDR3 has 12 amino acids. Losses at the gene ends were 6 bases for V and 11 bases for J; bases not matched to a gene: 8. The chain's CDR3 is CASSLLSGVQYF. The CDR3, as DNA: TGTGCCAGCAGCCTTCTTAGCGGGGTTCAGTACTTC.

This clonotype has just a few counts. CDR3 bases: TGCAGCGTCTCCCCCGGGGATAATTCACCCCTCCACTTT. Translating gives CSVSPGDNSPLHF. V is TRBV29-1 and J is TRBJ1-6; the D is unclear. Trimming took off 6 bases at V and 5 bases at J, with 11 bases between the two ends. CDR3 size: 13 residues. Germline CDR1 is SQVTM and CDR2 is ANQGSEA.

This clonotype was recorded a few times. The rearrangement uses TRBV2 and TRBJ1-1, with D tentatively TRBD1 (5 bases). Germline V gene lookup returns CDR1 SNHLY and CDR2 FYNNEI. Between the trimmed V and J ends, which lost 4 bases and 5 bases, there was a span of 14 bases. This CDR3 is built from 14 residues. The CDR3 reads CASSGGSARTEAFF. CDR3 DNA sequence: TGTGCCAGCAGTGGGGGGTCCGCGAGGACTGAAGCTTTCTTT.

The chain has TRBV7-9 and TRBJ2-2, with 8 bases that match TRBD1. V lost 3 bases to trimming and J lost 5 bases; unmatched junction nucleotides: 8. The germline V gene has CDR1 SEHNR and CDR2 FQNEAQ (reference sequence). The CDR3 totals 16 residues. CDR3 region: CASSFLSTGVTGELFF. In nucleotides, the CDR3 is TGTGCCAGCAGCTTCCTTTCGACAGGGGTGACCGGGGAGCTGTTTTTT.

This clonotype has just one count. This chain uses TRBV2 with TRBJ1-1; possible D gene TRBD1, 5 bases. The germline gives CDR1 SNHLY, CDR2 FYNNEI. There are 16 residues in the CDR3. V lost 3 bases, J lost 3 bases, and 17 bases lay in between. The CDR3 DNA reads as TGTGCCAGCAGTGATCAGGGAGAGTGGTACGACACTGAAGCTTTCTTT. This gives the protein CASSDQGEWYDTEAFF.

This clonotype was counted between two and nine times. This chain links TRBV7-2 with TRBJ2-1; no clear D. The germline CDR1 and CDR2 sequences are SGHTA and FQGNSA. This CDR3 has 13 residues. Trimming pared 4 bases from V and 4 bases from J, leaving 8 bases between. The CDR3: CASSSGSYNEQFF. CDR3 DNA: TGTGCCAGCAGCTCCGGGTCGTACAATGAGCAGTTCTTC. Filled out from reference TRBV7-2 and TRBJ2-1, the complete variable domain reads GAGVSQSPSNKVTEKGKDVELRCDPISGHTALYWYRQSLGQGLEFLIYFQGNSAPDKSGLPSDRFSAERTGGSVSTLTIQRTQQEDSAVYLCASSSGSYNEQFFGPGTRLTVL.

The gene calls are TRBV5-1 and TRBJ1-5, with D perhaps matching TRBD1 (5 bases). This CDR3 has 15 amino acids. Germline V gene lookup returns CDR1 SGHRS and CDR2 YFSETQ. V shed 0 bases and J shed 3 bases, with 10 bases lying between them. Here the CDR3 DNA reads TGCGCCAGCAGCTTGGGGGACGGAAACAATCAGCCCCAGCATTTT. Translation gives CASSLGDGNNQPQHF.

At least ten counts were recorded for this clonotype. J is TRBJ2-3 and V is TRBV5-1; TRBD1 matches 10 bases. The germline V gene has CDR1 SGHRS and CDR2 YFSETQ. The CDR3 covers 16 residues. Trimming cost V 0 bases and J 3 bases; bases outside gene matches: 4. In DNA, the CDR3 is TGCGCCAGCAGCTTGGGACAGGGGGCCGGGACAGATACGCAGTATTTT. Amino acid sequence: CASSLGQGAGTDTQYF.

The gene calls are TRBV5-1 and TRBJ2-2; TRBD2 aligns across 7 bases. The germline V gene has CDR1 SGHRS and CDR2 YFSETQ. V lost 1 base and J lost 4; bases outside the gene matches: 7. This CDR3 spans 16 amino acids. The DNA of the CDR3 is TGCGCCAGCAGCTTGAATCCCTCGGGGGGCACCGGGGAGCTGTTTTTT. Its translation: CASSLNPSGGTGELFF.

This clonotype was recorded at least ten times. The V call is TRBV12-3 or TRBV12-4, the J call TRBJ1-5; 10 nucleotides align to TRBD1. The V segment lost 5 bases and the J segment 3 bases; nucleotides outside the gene matches: 1. The CDR3 is 14 amino acids. The CDR3 DNA sequence: TGTGCCAGCAGTGACAGGGGGCACAATCAGCCCCAGCATTTT. It codes for CASSDRGHNQPQHF.

This clonotype showed up many times. V usage is TRBV3-1 and J usage is TRBJ1-2; D gene uncertain. V lost 2 bases to trimming and J lost 6 bases, with 10 bases between them. The CDR3 contains 13 residues. Germline-derived CDR1 and CDR2 are LGHDT and YNNKEL (reference sequence). CDR3 sequence (DNA): TGTGCCAGCAGCCAAAAGTCCGGTGATGGCTACACCTTC. Protein sequence: CASSQKSGDGYTF.

There are many counts of this clonotype. The V and J genes are TRBV18 and TRBJ2-2, with D possibly being TRBD1 (6 bases). Germline V gene lookup returns CDR1 KGHSH and CDR2 LQKENI. This CDR3 contains 15 residues. V gave up 5 bases and J gave up 1 base, with 11 bases separating them. The chain's CDR3 is CASSSTTGNTGELFF. The CDR3 bases are TGTGCCAGCTCATCGACGACAGGGAACACCGGGGAGCTGTTTTTT.

This clonotype has ten or more counts. The chain links TRBV5-1 to TRBJ1-5, with a possible D match to TRBD1 (5 bases). Germline V gene sequence: CDR1 SGHRS, CDR2 YFSETQ. Trimming removed 0 bases from V and 7 bases from J, with 14 bases in between. The CDR3 loop spans 15 amino acids. The CDR3 sequence: CASSLEGAQEQPQHF. CDR3 in DNA: TGCGCCAGCAGCTTGGAAGGGGCCCAGGAACAGCCCCAGCATTTT.

V is TRBV7-2 and J is TRBJ1-2; D may be TRBD1 (5 bases). The CDR3 is made up of 15 amino acids. The germline V gene encodes CDR1 SGHTA and CDR2 FQGNSA. Trimming took 2 bases from V and 7 from J, leaving 17 bases between them. CDR3 in DNA: TGTGCCAGCAGCTTACGGGGCACGCAGTGGGGTGGCTACACCTTC. It specifies CASSLRGTQWGGYTF.

This clonotype was recorded many times. The chain carries TRBV5-1 and TRBJ2-2; 10 nucleotides match TRBD1. J gave up 3 bases and V 4 bases, and 6 bases lay outside the gene matches. CDR3 size: 16 residues. CDR1 and CDR2 from the germline V gene are SGHRS and YFSETQ. This chain's CDR3 is CASSVDGQGDTGELFF. The CDR3 DNA reads as TGCGCCAGCAGCGTGGATGGACAGGGGGACACCGGGGAGCTGTTTTTT.

The CDR3, as DNA: TGTGCCACCAGTGATTTCCGTGTAGTCACCGGGGAGCTGTTTTTT. This sequence encodes CATSDFRVVTGELFF. The V and J genes are TRBV24-1 and TRBJ2-2; D remains unclear. The CDR3 has 15 amino acids. The V gene lost 1 base and the J gene lost 4 bases, with 9 bases spanning the gap. CDR1 is KGHDR, CDR2 SFDVKD, per germline.

At least ten counts were recorded for this clonotype. The V and J genes are TRBV29-1 and TRBJ2-1; 7 bases are shared with TRBD1. J lost 0 bases, V lost 3 bases, and 5 bases had no gene match. The CDR3 spans 15 residues. CDR1 and CDR2 (germline): SQVTM, ANQGSEA. CDR3: CSVDRDSSSYNEQFF. CDR3 bases: TGCAGCGTTGATAGGGACAGCAGCTCCTACAATGAGCAGTTCTTC.

This clonotype was seen ten or more times. J is TRBJ2-3 and V is TRBV9; D might be TRBD1 (5 bases). This CDR3 contains 15 residues. V was clipped by 3 bases and J by 0 bases, with 11 bases between them. In germline, CDR1 is SGDLS, CDR2 YYNGEE. CDR3 sequence reads: CASSARWGSTDTQYF. DNA of the CDR3: TGTGCCAGCAGCGCGCGGTGGGGCAGCACAGATACGCAGTATTTT.

The V and J genes are TRBV29-1 and TRBJ2-2, with a possible D match to TRBD1 (6 bases). In germline, CDR1 is SQVTM, CDR2 ANQGSEA. The CDR3 has 13 residues. Deletions cut 3 bases from V and 8 bases from J, with 13 bases between. The CDR3 loop reads CSVDQQGKGELFF. CDR3 coding DNA: TGCAGCGTTGATCAACAGGGAAAAGGGGAGCTGTTTTTT.

This clonotype was counted only a few times. The rearrangement uses TRBV14 and TRBJ2-7, with D perhaps TRBD2 (5 bases). The CDR3 consists of 13 residues. V lost 6 bases and J lost 6, with 15 bases in between. Germline V gene data show CDR1 as SGHDN and CDR2 as FVKESK. CDR3 protein: CASRSHGNIEQYF. The CDR3 DNA reads as TGTGCCAGCAGGAGCCACGGGAATATCGAGCAGTACTTC. Complete variable domain (other parts from reference TRBV14 and TRBJ2-7): EAGVTQFPSHSVIEKGQTVTLRCDPISGHDNLYWYRRVMGKEIKFLLHFVKESKQDESGMPNNRFLAERTGGTYSTLKVQPAELEDSGVYFCASRSHGNIEQYFGPGTRLTVT.

Ten or more counts support this clonotype. The V gene is TRBV5-1, the J gene TRBJ2-7; possible D gene TRBD2, 5 bases. The CDR3 contains 14 residues. Trimming removed 3 bases from V and 6 bases from J, with 16 bases in between. CDR1 is SGHRS and CDR2 is YFSETQ in the germline V gene. The CDR3 protein is CASSSTTSAGEQYF. The CDR3 coding sequence is TGCGCCAGCAGCTCCACGACTTCGGCGGGCGAGCAGTACTTC.